These T cell receptor beta chains were read from a single sample in a study of T cell responses to AZD1222 COVID-19 vaccine. Produced via immunoSEQ multiplex PCR; TCRdb's table is partial and in-frame only. The sample includes more than 80,000 clones, 92% of them seen just once. Sequencing was performed on peripheral blood, taken 28 days after the second AZD1222 dose. All receptors derive from an adult who received the AZD1222 COVID-19 vaccine. CDR3s include the opening cysteine and the closing phenylalanine or tryptophan. Each record gives: V gene, D gene, CDR3 length, J gene, CDR3 protein. D genes are given only for firm matches.

TRBV2,NA,11,TRBJ2-5,CATQAQETQYF
TRBV4-1,TRBD2,15,TRBJ2-1,CASSQEMRTSGQQFF
TRBV18,TRBD1,14,TRBJ1-2,CASHFDRDWGGYTF
TRBV2,TRBD2,16,TRBJ2-3,CASARIGTRPTDTQYF
TRBV29-1,NA,14,TRBJ2-6,CSVSGDSGANVLTF
TRBV6-5,TRBD1,15,TRBJ1-2,CASSYRGTGGNGYTF
TRBV30,NA,13,TRBJ1-2,CAWSLGTNYGYTF
TRBV18,TRBD2,17,TRBJ2-3,CASSPRASGASTDTQYF
TRBV6-5,NA,14,TRBJ1-2,CASSRQRDLYGYTF
TRBV7-2,NA,14,TRBJ2-7,CASSLDQVSYEQYF
TRBV18,TRBD1,15,TRBJ2-1,CASSFGTGTYNEQFF
TRBV5-1,NA,14,TRBJ2-5,CASSWTGPSETQYF
TRBV6-5,TRBD1,15,TRBJ1-6,CASSRGGQGNSPLHF